The TCR beta chain described here comes from a study of blood T cell repertoires in COVID-19. About the research overall: Collection of acute and convalescent COVID-19 samples took place in the United States, Italy and Spain. Sources were T cells, B-cell-depleted T cells, or PBMCs; the material itself was cDNA or gDNA.

V lost 0 bases, J lost 5 bases, and 7 bases lay in between. The CDR3 spans 14 residues. Germline CDR1 is MNHNY and CDR2 is SVGAGI (reference sequence). In the study's own analysis: Counts of nucleated cells, estimated from reference gene primer amplification, were obtained. The protocol was immunoSEQ multiplex PCR, while the TCRdb copy is restricted to in-frame clones and leaves out a portion. Clone size and V and J calls were adopted from that table, with D and trimming inferred from the DNA. This sample carries about 130,000 clones, approximately 85% of them seen once, and the ten largest clones take 5% to 6%.

The origin of this receptor is a human donor in a cohort sampled during active COVID-19. The material sequenced was peripheral blood. The chain recombines TRBV6-6 with TRBJ2-2, with D unresolved. DNA of the CDR3: TGTGCCAGCAGTTACTCGAGAGAAACCGGGGAGCTGTTTTTT. The encoded protein is CASSYSRETGELFF.